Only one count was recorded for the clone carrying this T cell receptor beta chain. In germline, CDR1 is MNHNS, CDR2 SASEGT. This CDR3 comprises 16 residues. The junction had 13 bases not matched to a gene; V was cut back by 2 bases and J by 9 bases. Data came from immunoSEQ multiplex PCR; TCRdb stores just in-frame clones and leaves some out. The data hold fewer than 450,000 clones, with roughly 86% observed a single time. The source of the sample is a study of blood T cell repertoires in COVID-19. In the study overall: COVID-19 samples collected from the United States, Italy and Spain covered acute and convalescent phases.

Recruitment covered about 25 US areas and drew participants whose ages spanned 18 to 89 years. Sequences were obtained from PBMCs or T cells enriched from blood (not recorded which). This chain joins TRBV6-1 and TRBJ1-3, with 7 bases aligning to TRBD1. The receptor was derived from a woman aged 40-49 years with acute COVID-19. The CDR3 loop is CASSELTIGNRGTIYF. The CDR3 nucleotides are TGTGCCAGCAGTGAACTAACCATCGGAAACAGGGGCACCATATATTTT.